This is a list of T cell receptor beta chains from one sample in a study of blood T cell repertoires in COVID-19. The protocol was immunoSEQ multiplex PCR, while the TCRdb copy is restricted to in-frame clones and leaves out a portion. The table includes 250,000 to 300,000 clones, 80% to 90% detected once. The sequenced material came from peripheral blood. These receptors originate from a woman in her seventies with acute or convalescent COVID-19. CDR3s include the opening cysteine and the closing phenylalanine or tryptophan. The D gene is left open where the match is weak. Where a row states a size, it is once, few, many or the class of an expanded clone; other rows omit it.

>TRBJ2-1|.|.|TRBV12-5
CASGLEGRGTDEQFF
TGTGCTAGTGGTTTGGAAGGCCGGGGGACGGATGAGCAGTTCTTC
>TRBJ1-2|.|.|TRBV6-1
CASSEGTTHNYGYTF
TGTGCCAGCAGTGAAGGGACTACCCATAACTATGGCTACACCTTC
>TRBJ1-2|.|.|TRBV9
CASSVGTGRGYTF
TGTGCCAGCAGCGTAGGGACGGGGCGGGGTTACACCTTC
>TRBJ1-1|.|TRBD1|TRBV3-1/TRBV3-2
CASSQAGTGGTEAFF
TGTGCCAGCAGCCAAGCGGGGACAGGAGGGACTGAAGCTTTCTTT
>TRBJ1-6|.|TRBD1|TRBV10-3
CAISVGGTGTNSPLHF
TGTGCCATCAGTGTCGGGGGGACAGGGACTAATTCACCCCTCCACTTT
>TRBJ1-4|.|TRBD1|TRBV5-1
CASSPGQANEKLFF
TGCGCCAGCAGCCCGGGACAGGCGAATGAAAAACTGTTTTTT
>TRBJ2-5|.|TRBD1|TRBV28
CASSSQTGGAQTQYF
TGTGCCAGCAGTTCGCAGACAGGGGGCGCGCAGACCCAGTACTTC
>TRBJ2-2|.|TRBD1|TRBV29-1
CSARGPGGMAGELFF
TGCAGCGCCCGCGGCCCAGGGGGAATGGCCGGGGAGCTGTTTTTT
>TRBJ2-2|.|TRBD1|TRBV5-1
CASSSGQFPANTGELFF
TGCGCCAGCAGTTCGGGACAGTTCCCTGCGAACACCGGGGAGCTGTTTTTT
>TRBJ2-2|.|TRBD2|TRBV7-8
CASSPSGGANTGELFF
TGTGCCAGCAGCCCTAGCGGGGGGGCCAACACCGGGGAGCTGTTTTTT
>TRBJ2-5|.|.|TRBV3-1/TRBV3-2
CASSQEPQGGRWETQYF
TGTGCCAGCAGCCAAGAACCCCAGGGGGGCCGGTGGGAGACCCAGTACTTC
>TRBJ2-1|few|.|TRBV7-3
CASSLPGDNEQFF
TGTGCCAGCAGCTTACCAGGGGACAATGAGCAGTTCTTC
>TRBJ1-1|.|.|TRBV29-1
CSVVGTVNTEAFF
TGCAGCGTGGTTGGGACTGTGAACACTGAAGCTTTCTTT
>TRBJ2-4|.|.|TRBV9
CASMRAKNIQYF
TGTGCCAGCATGAGAGCAAAAAACATTCAGTACTTC
>TRBJ2-5|once|.|TRBV3-1/TRBV3-2
CASSQALSETQYF
TGTGCCAGCAGCCAAGCCTTGAGTGAGACCCAGTACTTC
>TRBJ2-1|.|TRBD2|TRBV10-1
CASSAGANNEQFF
TGCGCCAGCTCAGCGGGGGCCAACAATGAGCAGTTCTTC
>TRBJ2-3|.|.|TRBV15
CATSRDGGASDTQYF
TGTGCCACCAGCAGAGATGGGGGCGCATCAGATACGCAGTATTTT
>TRBJ1-5|.|.|TRBV2
CASSGGGNQPQHF
TGTGCCAGCAGCGGGGGTGGGAATCAGCCCCAGCATTTT
>TRBJ1-6|.|.|TRBV9
CASSALVTAYSPLHF
TGTGCCAGCAGCGCCCTCGTCACTGCGTATTCACCCCTCCACTTT
>TRBJ1-2|.|.|TRBV5-6
CASSLGGTLFF
TGTGCCAGCAGCTTGGGGGGGACACTCTTCTTC
>TRBJ2-2|.|.|TRBV2
CASNSKGAGELFF
TGTGCCAGCAACTCGAAAGGGGCCGGGGAGCTGTTTTTT
>TRBJ2-1|.|TRBD1|TRBV5-8
CASGLWDRGNEQFF
TGTGCCAGCGGCCTTTGGGACAGGGGCAATGAGCAGTTCTTC
>TRBJ1-1|few|.|TRBV2
CASKGLTNTEAFF
TGTGCCAGCAAGGGGCTCACGAACACTGAAGCTTTCTTT